This T cell receptor (beta chain) was obtained from a study of CD8 T cells in Susac syndrome. Per germline, CDR1 ENHRY and CDR2 SYGVKD. Trimming removed 0 bases from V and 9 bases from J, with 9 bases in between. The CDR3 has 13 amino acids. The TEMRA cells underwent FACS enrichment, while the CD8+ and CD4+ T cells underwent negative isolation. Reverse transcription of roughly 0.45 to 1 ug RNA used random hexamers. Amplification of the TCR beta CDR3 was carried out by immunoSEQ multiplex PCR, which spanned a total of 54 Vbeta and 13 Jbeta segments. MiXCR was run by TCRdb on the immunoSEQ multiplex PCR reads, yielding one entry per CDR3 protein. The sample holds around 190,000 distinct CDR3 sequences; around 95% are singletons and the top ten take roughly 0.1%.

This receptor was identified in a human donor in good health. This chain connects TRBV10-3 to TRBJ2-1, with D unclear. Sequenced input: CD4+ T cells from PBMCs. The CDR3 bases are TGTGCCATCAGTGAGTCGCTGGCCTTTGAGCAGTTCTTC. Translating gives CAISESLAFEQFF.